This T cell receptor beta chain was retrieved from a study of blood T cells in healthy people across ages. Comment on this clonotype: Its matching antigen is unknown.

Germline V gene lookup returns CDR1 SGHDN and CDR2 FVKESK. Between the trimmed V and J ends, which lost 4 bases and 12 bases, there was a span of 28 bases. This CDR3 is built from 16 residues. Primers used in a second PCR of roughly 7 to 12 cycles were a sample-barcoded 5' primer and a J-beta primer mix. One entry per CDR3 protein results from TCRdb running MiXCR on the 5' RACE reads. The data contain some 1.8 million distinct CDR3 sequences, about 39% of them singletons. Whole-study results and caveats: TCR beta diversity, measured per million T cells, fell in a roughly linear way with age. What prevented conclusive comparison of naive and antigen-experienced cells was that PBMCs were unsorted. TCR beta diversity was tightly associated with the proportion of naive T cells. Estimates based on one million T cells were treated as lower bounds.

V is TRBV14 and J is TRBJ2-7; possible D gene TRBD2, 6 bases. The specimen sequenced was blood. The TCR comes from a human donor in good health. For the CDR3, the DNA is TGTGCCAGCAGCCCAAGACCCTTTACGAGGGGAGGAGAATGGTACTTC. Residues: CASSPRPFTRGGEWYF. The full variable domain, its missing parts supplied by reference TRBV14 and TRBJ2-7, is EAGVTQFPSHSVIEKGQTVTLRCDPISGHDNLYWYRRVMGKEIKFLLHFVKESKQDESGMPNNRFLAERTGGTYSTLKVQPAELEDSGVYFCASSPRPFTRGGEWYFGPGTRLTVT.